The present T cell receptor beta chain was sequenced within a study of OX40 agonist ivuxolimab in advanced cancers. Study in general: The study reported partial responses in three patients: one hepatocellular carcinoma, two cutaneous melanoma.

There are a few counts of this clone. Trimming pared 6 bases from V and 1 base from J, leaving 11 bases between. Germline lookup yields CDR1 LNHNV and CDR2 YYDKDF (reference sequence). The CDR3 runs 14 residues. Clones were read by immunoSEQ multiplex PCR, and TCRdb kept only the in-frame ones, dropping some. The repertoire holds some 62,000 clones, with 80% to 90% as singletons. This chain joins TRBV15 and TRBJ2-3; D is undetermined. The sequence was collected from an adult with an advanced solid tumor such as melanoma, head and neck, liver or kidney cancer. Material: CD4+ or CD8+ T cells sorted from blood, obtained in a trial of the OX40 agonist ivuxolimab. The CDR3 spells CATSVGLGTDTQYF. CDR3 bases: TGTGCCACCAGTGTGGGCCTGGGCACAGATACGCAGTATTTT. Supplemented by reference TRBV15 and TRBJ2-3, the full variable domain reads DAMVIQNPRYQVTQFGKPVTLSCSQTLNHNVMYWYQQKSSQAPKLLFHYYDKDFNNEADTPDNFQSRRPNTSFCFLDIRSPGLGDTAMYLCATSVGLGTDTQYFGPGTRLTVL.